These T cell receptor beta chains were read from a single sample in a study of blood T cell repertoires in COVID-19. Profiled with immunoSEQ multiplex PCR; TCRdb holds only in-frame clones, not every one. This table holds about 190,000 clones, approximately 90% found once. Input material: peripheral blood. These receptors all stem from a woman aged 25 to 39 with active or convalescent COVID-19. The CDR3 runs from the conserved cysteine through the conserved F or W. A D gene is named only where the DNA matches it firmly. Rows may omit the clone size; those that give it use once, few, many or a size class.

TRBJ1-2 - TRBV28 - 16 TGTGCCAGCACCCCGACGGCAGGGGCCACTAACTATGGCTACACCTTC CASTPTAGATNYGYTF
TRBJ2-1 TRBD2 TRBV19 once 16 TGTGCCAGTAGCCACGTGACTAGCGGGAGGCAGAATGAGCAGTTCTTC CASSHVTSGRQNEQFF
TRBJ1-5 TRBD1 TRBV18 - 15 TGTGCCAGCTCACCGGAGGGGGCCACCAATCAGCCCCAGCATTTT CASSPEGATNQPQHF
TRBJ1-6 - TRBV13 - 16 TGTGCCAGCAGCTTCCGGACAGACTCCTATAATTCACCCCTCCACTTT CASSFRTDSYNSPLHF
TRBJ2-7 TRBD2 TRBV11-2 - 15 TGTGCCAGCAGGATACTTACTAGCGGAGCCTACGAGCAGTACTTC CASRILTSGAYEQYF
TRBJ2-7 TRBD1 TRBV28 - 14 TGTGCCAGCGGGGGAAGACAGGGAATCTACGAGCAGTACTTC CASGGRQGIYEQYF
TRBJ1-5 - TRBV2 - 13 TGTGCCAGCCACAGGGTAAGCAATCAGCCCCAGCATTTT CASHRVSNQPQHF
TRBJ2-7 - TRBV5-4 - 14 TGTGCCAGCAGCCCGGGACTGAGCTCCTACGAGCAGTACTTC CASSPGLSSYEQYF
TRBJ2-1 - TRBV7-6 once 15 TGTGCCAGCAGCTTCGAAGCTGGCTCCTACAATGAGCAGTTCTTC CASSFEAGSYNEQFF
TRBJ1-2 TRBD1 TRBV28 - 14 TGTGCCAGCAGCCTCAGGGGGCCCCGAGATGGCTACACCTTC CASSLRGPRDGYTF
TRBJ1-1 TRBD1 TRBV6-2/TRBV6-3 - 15 TGTGCCAGCAGTTACCCCCCGGGACAGGGGTCTGAAGCTTTCTTT CASSYPPGQGSEAFF
TRBJ2-1 - TRBV5-1 - 16 TGCGCCAGCAGCTGGGTGGGGACCAACCTCGGGGGTGAGCAGTTCTTC CASSWVGTNLGGEQFF
TRBJ2-1 - TRBV27 - 14 TGTGCCAGCAGTTTATTTCAGGGCTACAATGAGCAGTTCTTC CASSLFQGYNEQFF
TRBJ1-6 - TRBV18 - 16 TGTGCCAGCTCACCAGGAACAGGGCGGATTAATTCACCCCTCCACTTT CASSPGTGRINSPLHF
TRBJ2-1 TRBD2 TRBV7-9 few 16 TGTGCCAGCAGCTTAGCGCCGGGACTACATAACAATGAGCAGTTCTTC CASSLAPGLHNNEQFF
TRBJ1-2 TRBD1 TRBV5-1 many 15 TGCGCCAGCAGCTCCCGGACAGGGTCGGCCTATGGCTACACCTTC CASSSRTGSAYGYTF
TRBJ2-3 TRBD1 TRBV5-5 - 15 TGTGCCAGCAGCAATCTACAGGGGGTCACAGATACGCAGTATTTT CASSNLQGVTDTQYF
TRBJ2-4 TRBD2 TRBV7-2 - 17 TGTGCCAGCAGCCCGGCGACTAGCGGGGTAGCCAAAAACATTCAGTACTTC CASSPATSGVAKNIQYF
TRBJ2-7 TRBD2 TRBV11-2 - 15 TGTGCCAGCAGCTCCGGGACTAGCGGGAGCCACGAGCAGTACTTC CASSSGTSGSHEQYF
TRBJ2-2 - TRBV11-3 - 15 TGTGCCAGCAGCTTAGTCTCGTCGAACACCGGGGAGCTGTTTTTT CASSLVSSNTGELFF
TRBJ1-1 - TRBV18 - 14 TGTGCCAGCTCACCACCAACGGGGGGCACTGAAGCTTTCTTT CASSPPTGGTEAFF
TRBJ1-1 - TRBV11-2 - 14 TGTGCCAGCAGCTTACAGGGGAGTAGCACTGAAGCTTTCTTT CASSLQGSSTEAFF
TRBJ1-3 - TRBV29-1 - 15 TGCAGCGTTGTCGACAGGCCTTTCTCTGGAAACACCATATATTTT CSVVDRPFSGNTIYF
TRBJ2-3 - TRBV14 once 12 TGTGCCAGCAGCGTAAGCACAGATACGCAGTATTTT CASSVSTDTQYF
TRBJ2-5 TRBD2 TRBV5-4 - 14 TGTGCCAGCAGCTCGGGACTAGCGGAAGAGACCCAGTACTTC CASSSGLAEETQYF
TRBJ2-7 TRBD2 TRBV6-5 - 13 TGTGCCAGCAGCCGTAGCGGGGGGCGGGGGCAGTACTTC CASSRSGGRGQYF
TRBJ1-4 TRBD1 TRBV9 few 17 TGTGCCAGCAGCGCCCGGACAGGGGGCGCCGGTAATGAAAAACTGTTTTTT CASSARTGGAGNEKLFF
TRBJ2-3 TRBD2 TRBV3-1/TRBV3-2 once 16 TGTGCCAGCAGCCAGGGACTAGCGGCCGGGGAAGATACGCAGTATTTT CASSQGLAAGEDTQYF
TRBJ1-5 - TRBV27 - 13 TGTGCCAGCAGTTCCGCAGACAGTCAGCCCCAGCATTTT CASSSADSQPQHF
TRBJ1-1 - TRBV5-4 - 13 TGTGCCAGCAGCTTGTTTATGAACACTGAAGCTTTCTTT CASSLFMNTEAFF
TRBJ2-7 - TRBV18 once 15 TGTGCCAGCTCACATAGCGGAGGGGCCTCCTACGAGCAGTACTTC CASSHSGGASYEQYF
TRBJ2-7 TRBD2 TRBV18 - 15 TGTGCCAGCTCTCCTAGGAAGGCGGGAGGCGGGGAGCAGTACTTC CASSPRKAGGGEQYF
TRBJ2-1 - TRBV4-2 - 14 TGTGCCAGCAGCCAAGAATTAGTAGTCCATGAGCAGTTCTTC CASSQELVVHEQFF
TRBJ2-1 TRBD2 TRBV4-1 - 15 TGCGCCAGCAGCCAATCCCTAGCGGCCCATTATGAGCAGTTCTTC CASSQSLAAHYEQFF
TRBJ1-2 TRBD1 TRBV19 - 15 TGTGCCAGTAGTATAACGGGACAGGGGGCGGGTGGCTACACCTTC CASSITGQGAGGYTF
TRBJ2-5 - TRBV6-2/TRBV6-3 - 12 TGTGCCAGCAGTTACTCCGGGAAAACCCAGTACTTC CASSYSGKTQYF
TRBJ2-3 TRBD2 TRBV27 - 15 TGTGCCAGCAGTTTATCTATAGTCCCGGGGGGTACGCAGTATTTT CASSLSIVPGGTQYF
TRBJ1-1 - TRBV28 few 18 TGTGCCAGCAGTGACATAAACCTGCAGGGGCCTATGAACACTGAAGCTTTCTTT CASSDINLQGPMNTEAFF
TRBJ2-3 - TRBV11-2 - 14 TGTGCCAGCAGCCCACCTAGCGGCACAGATACGCAGTATTTT CASSPPSGTDTQYF
TRBJ1-5 TRBD1 TRBV28 - 14 TGTGCCAGCAGTTATACAGGGGGCCTTCAGCCCCAGCATTTT CASSYTGGLQPQHF
TRBJ2-2 - TRBV6-5 - 15 TGTGCCAGCAGTTTGTCAGGGAAGGTCACCGGGGAGCTGTTTTTT CASSLSGKVTGELFF
TRBJ2-3 TRBD2 TRBV9 - 17 TGTGCCAGCAGCCCCCAGGCAGCGGGAGCCGGCACAGATACGCAGTATTTT CASSPQAAGAGTDTQYF
TRBJ1-5 - TRBV7-2 - 13 TGTGCCAGCACCGCCTATAGCAATCAGCCCCAGCATTTT CASTAYSNQPQHF
TRBJ1-4 TRBD1 TRBV30 few 13 TGTGCCTGGACAGGGGGCACTAATGAAAAACTGTTTTTT CAWTGGTNEKLFF
TRBJ1-2 TRBD1 TRBV11-2 - 15 TGTGCCAGCAGCTTAGGTACAGGGGGCGGTTATGGCTACACCTTC CASSLGTGGGYGYTF
TRBJ1-4 - TRBV5-8 - 16 TGTGCCAGCACCTCTTTCGTTACGTCCCAGAATGAAAAACTGTTTTTT CASTSFVTSQNEKLFF
TRBJ2-7 - TRBV12-3/TRBV12-4 - 12 TGTGCCAGCAGTCCGGGTTCCTACGAGCAGTACTTC CASSPGSYEQYF
TRBJ1-1 - TRBV12-3/TRBV12-4 - 12 TGTGCCAGCAGTTTAAGGCCGTCCGGGGCTTTCTTT CASSLRPSGAFF
TRBJ1-4 TRBD1 TRBV4-1 - 21 TGCGCCAGCAGCCAAGATAAATTAGCAGGGACAGCTCCTGCAACTAATGAAAAACTGTTTTTT CASSQDKLAGTAPATNEKLFF